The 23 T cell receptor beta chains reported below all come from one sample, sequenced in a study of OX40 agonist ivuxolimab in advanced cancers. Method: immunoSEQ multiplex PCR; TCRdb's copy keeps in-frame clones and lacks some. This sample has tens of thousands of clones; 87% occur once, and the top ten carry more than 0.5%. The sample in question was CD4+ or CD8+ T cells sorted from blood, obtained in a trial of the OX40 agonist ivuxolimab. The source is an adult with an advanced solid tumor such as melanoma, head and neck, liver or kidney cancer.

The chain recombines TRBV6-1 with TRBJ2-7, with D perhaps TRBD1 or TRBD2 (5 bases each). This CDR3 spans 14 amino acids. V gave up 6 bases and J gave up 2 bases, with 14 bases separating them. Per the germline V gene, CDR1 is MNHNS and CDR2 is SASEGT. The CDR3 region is CASRASSGPYEQYF. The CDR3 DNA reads TGTGCCAGCAGAGCTAGCTCAGGGCCCTACGAGCAGTACTTC.

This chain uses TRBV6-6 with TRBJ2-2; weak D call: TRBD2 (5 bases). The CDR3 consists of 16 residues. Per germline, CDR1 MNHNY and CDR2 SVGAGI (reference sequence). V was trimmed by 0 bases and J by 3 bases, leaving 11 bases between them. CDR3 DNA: TGTGCCAGCAGTTACTCGTCGCGGGCCTACACCGGGGAGCTGTTTTTT. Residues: CASSYSSRAYTGELFF.

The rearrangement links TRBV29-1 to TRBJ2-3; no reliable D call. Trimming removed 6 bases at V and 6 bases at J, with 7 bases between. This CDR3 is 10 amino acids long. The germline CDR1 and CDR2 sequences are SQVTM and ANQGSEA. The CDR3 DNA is TGCAGCGTGAATAGCGATACGCAGTATTTT. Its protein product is CSVNSDTQYF.

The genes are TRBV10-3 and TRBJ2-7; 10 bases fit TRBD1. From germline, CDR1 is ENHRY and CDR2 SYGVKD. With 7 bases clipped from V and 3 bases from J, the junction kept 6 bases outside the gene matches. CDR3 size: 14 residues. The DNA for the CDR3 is TGTGCCATCAACTCCCGGGACAGGGGCTACGAGCAGTACTTC. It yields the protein CAINSRDRGYEQYF.

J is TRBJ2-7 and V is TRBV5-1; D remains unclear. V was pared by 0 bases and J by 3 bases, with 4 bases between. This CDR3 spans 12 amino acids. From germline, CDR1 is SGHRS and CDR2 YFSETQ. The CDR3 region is CASSLDGYEQYF. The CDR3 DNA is TGCGCCAGCAGCTTGGACGGCTACGAGCAGTACTTC.

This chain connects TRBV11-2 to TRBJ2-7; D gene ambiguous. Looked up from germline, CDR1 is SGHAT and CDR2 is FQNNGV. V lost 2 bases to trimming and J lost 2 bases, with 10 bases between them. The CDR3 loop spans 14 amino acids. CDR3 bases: TGTGCCAGCAGCTTACGAGAGAATACCTACGAGCAGTACTTC. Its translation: CASSLRENTYEQYF.

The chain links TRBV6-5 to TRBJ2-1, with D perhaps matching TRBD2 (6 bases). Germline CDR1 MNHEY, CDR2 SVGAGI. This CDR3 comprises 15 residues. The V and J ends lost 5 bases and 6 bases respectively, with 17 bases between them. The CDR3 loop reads CASSRTRMRGNEQFF. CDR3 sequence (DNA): TGTGCCAGCAGTCGGACAAGGATGCGGGGCAATGAGCAGTTCTTC.

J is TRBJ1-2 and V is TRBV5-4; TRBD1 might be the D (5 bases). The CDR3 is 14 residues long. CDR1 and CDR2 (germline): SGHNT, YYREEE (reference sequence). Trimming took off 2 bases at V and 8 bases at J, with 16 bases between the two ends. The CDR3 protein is CASSFRSGRDGYTF. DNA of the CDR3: TGTGCCAGCAGCTTCAGGTCAGGGCGGGACGGCTACACCTTC.

The CDR3 DNA sequence: TGTGCCAGCAGCCCCGGCGTCCTCTCTGGGGCCAACGTCCTGACTTTC. Amino acids: CASSPGVLSGANVLTF. The rearrangement links TRBV7-3 to TRBJ2-6; no firm D call. The CDR3 spans 16 residues. From germline, CDR1 is SGHTA and CDR2 FQGTGA. Trimming cost V 5 bases and J 0 bases, with 11 bases left between them. Using reference TRBV7-3 and TRBJ2-6 for the parts outside the CDR3, the full variable domain is GAGVSQTPSNKVTEKGKYVELRCDPISGHTALYWYRQSLGQGPEFLIYFQGTGAADDSGLPNDRFFAVRPEGSVSTLKIQRTERGDSAVYLCASSPGVLSGANVLTFGAGSRLTVL.

The CDR3 bases are TGCGCCAGCAGCCACCCGGGACAGGGGAATCGGGAGCAGTACTTC. It codes for CASSHPGQGNREQYF. This chain connects TRBV4-1 to TRBJ2-7; the match to TRBD1 covers 10 bases. This CDR3 has 15 residues. Trimming at V came to 3 bases and at J to 7 bases, leaving 9 bases not matched to a gene. Germline values: CDR1 MGHRA, CDR2 YSYEKL.

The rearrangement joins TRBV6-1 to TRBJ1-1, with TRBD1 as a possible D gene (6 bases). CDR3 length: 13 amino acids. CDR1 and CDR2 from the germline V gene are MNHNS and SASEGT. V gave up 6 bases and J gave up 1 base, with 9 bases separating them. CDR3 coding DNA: TGTGCCAGCAGGAAACAGGGGAACACTGAAGCTTTCTTT. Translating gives CASRKQGNTEAFF.

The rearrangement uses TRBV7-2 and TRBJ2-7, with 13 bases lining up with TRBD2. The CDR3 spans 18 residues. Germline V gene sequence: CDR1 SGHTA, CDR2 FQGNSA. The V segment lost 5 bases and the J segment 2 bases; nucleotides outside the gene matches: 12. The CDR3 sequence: CASSARTSGGIGTYEQYF. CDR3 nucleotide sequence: TGTGCCAGCAGCGCCCGGACTAGCGGGGGAATAGGGACCTACGAGCAGTACTTC. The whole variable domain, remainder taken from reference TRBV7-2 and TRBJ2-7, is GAGVSQSPSNKVTEKGKDVELRCDPISGHTALYWYRQSLGQGLEFLIYFQGNSAPDKSGLPSDRFSAERTGGSVSTLTIQRTQQEDSAVYLCASSARTSGGIGTYEQYFGPGTRLTVT.

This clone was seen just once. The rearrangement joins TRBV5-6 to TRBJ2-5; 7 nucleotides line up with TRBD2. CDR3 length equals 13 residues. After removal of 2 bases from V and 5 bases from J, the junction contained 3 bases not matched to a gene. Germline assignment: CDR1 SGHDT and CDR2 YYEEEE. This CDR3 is CASSFSGWETQYF. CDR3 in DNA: TGTGCCAGCAGCTTTAGCGGGTGGGAGACCCAGTACTTC.

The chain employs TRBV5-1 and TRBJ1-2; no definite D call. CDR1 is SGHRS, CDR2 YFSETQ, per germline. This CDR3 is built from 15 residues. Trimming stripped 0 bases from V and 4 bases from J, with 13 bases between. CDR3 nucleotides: TGCGCCAGCAGCTTGGTCGGAGTATCTCCCTATGGCTACACCTTC. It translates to CASSLVGVSPYGYTF. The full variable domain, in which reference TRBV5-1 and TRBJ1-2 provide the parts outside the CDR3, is KAGVTQTPRYLIKTRGQQVTLSCSPISGHRSVSWYQQTPGQGLQFLFEYFSETQRNKGNFPGRFSGRQFSNSRSEMNVSTLELGDSALYLCASSLVGVSPYGYTFGSGTRLTVV.

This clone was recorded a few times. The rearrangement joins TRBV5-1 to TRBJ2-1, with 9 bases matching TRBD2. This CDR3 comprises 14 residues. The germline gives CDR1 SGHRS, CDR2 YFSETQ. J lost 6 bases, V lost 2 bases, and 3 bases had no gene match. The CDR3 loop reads CASSLASGVNEQFF. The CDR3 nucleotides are TGCGCCAGCAGCTTAGCTAGCGGGGTCAATGAGCAGTTCTTC.

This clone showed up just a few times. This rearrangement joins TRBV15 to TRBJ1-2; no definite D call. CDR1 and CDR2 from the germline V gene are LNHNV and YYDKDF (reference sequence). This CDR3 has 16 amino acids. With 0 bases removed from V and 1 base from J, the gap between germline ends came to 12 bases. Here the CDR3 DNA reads TGTGCCACCAGCAGAGAGAGAGCCAAACTTAACTATGGCTACACCTTC. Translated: CATSRERAKLNYGYTF.

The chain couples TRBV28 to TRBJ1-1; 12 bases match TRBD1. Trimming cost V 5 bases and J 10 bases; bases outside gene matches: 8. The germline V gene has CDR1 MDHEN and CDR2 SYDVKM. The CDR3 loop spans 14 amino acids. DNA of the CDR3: TGTGCCAGCAGTAGGGACAGGGGGCGGGGGAGAGCTTTCTTT. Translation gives CASSRDRGRGRAFF.

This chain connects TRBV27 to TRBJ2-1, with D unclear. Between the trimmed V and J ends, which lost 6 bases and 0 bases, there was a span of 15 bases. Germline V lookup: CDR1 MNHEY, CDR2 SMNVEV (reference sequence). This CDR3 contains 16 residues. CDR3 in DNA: TGTGCCAGCAGCCACCGGTCGTCTAGCTCCTACAATGAGCAGTTCTTC. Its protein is CASSHRSSSSYNEQFF.

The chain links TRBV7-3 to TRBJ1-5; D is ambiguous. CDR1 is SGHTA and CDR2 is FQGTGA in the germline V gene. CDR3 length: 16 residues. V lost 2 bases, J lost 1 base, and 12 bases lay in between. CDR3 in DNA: TGTGCCAGCAGCTTACACAGACCAAGAAGCAATCAGCCCCAGCATTTT. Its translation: CASSLHRPRSNQPQHF. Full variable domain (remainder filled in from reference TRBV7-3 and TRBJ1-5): GAGVSQTPSNKVTEKGKYVELRCDPISGHTALYWYRQSLGQGPEFLIYFQGTGAADDSGLPNDRFFAVRPEGSVSTLKIQRTERGDSAVYLCASSLHRPRSNQPQHFGDGTRLSIL.

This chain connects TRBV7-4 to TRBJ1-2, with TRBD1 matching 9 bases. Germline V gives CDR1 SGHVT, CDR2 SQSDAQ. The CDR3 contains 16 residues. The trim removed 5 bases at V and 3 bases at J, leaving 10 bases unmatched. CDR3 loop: CASSPFRTGADYGYTF. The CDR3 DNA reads TGTGCCAGCAGCCCCTTCCGGACAGGGGCGGACTATGGCTACACCTTC.

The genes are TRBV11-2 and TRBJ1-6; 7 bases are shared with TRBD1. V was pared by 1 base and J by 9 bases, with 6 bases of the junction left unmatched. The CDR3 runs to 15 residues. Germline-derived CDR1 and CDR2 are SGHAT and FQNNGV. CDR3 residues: CASSLGWAGGSPLHF. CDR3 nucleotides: TGTGCCAGCAGCTTAGGGTGGGCAGGGGGTTCACCCCTCCACTTT. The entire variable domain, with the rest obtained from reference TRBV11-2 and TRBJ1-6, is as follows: EAGVAQSPRYKIIEKRQSVAFWCNPISGHATLYWYQQILGQGPKLLIQFQNNGVVDDSQLPKDRFSAERLKGVDSTLKIQPAKLEDSAVYLCASSLGWAGGSPLHFGNGTRLTVT.

Here the CDR3 DNA reads TGTGCCAGCAGTGCATTGGGGGCTTCACCCCTCCACTTT. Protein: CASSALGASPLHF. V and J are TRBV6-5 and TRBJ1-6; D is possibly TRBD1 (6 bases). Trimming stripped 5 bases from V and 9 bases from J, with 11 bases between. The CDR3 totals 13 residues. Germline V gene data show CDR1 as MNHEY and CDR2 as SVGAGI.

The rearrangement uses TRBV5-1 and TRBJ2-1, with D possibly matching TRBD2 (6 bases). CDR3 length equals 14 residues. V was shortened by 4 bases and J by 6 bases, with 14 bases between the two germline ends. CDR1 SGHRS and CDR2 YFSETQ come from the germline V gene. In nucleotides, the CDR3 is TGCGCCAGCAGCCTAAGGGACTTCGGCAATGAGCAGTTCTTC. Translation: CASSLRDFGNEQFF. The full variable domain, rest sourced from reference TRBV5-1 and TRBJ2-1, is KAGVTQTPRYLIKTRGQQVTLSCSPISGHRSVSWYQQTPGQGLQFLFEYFSETQRNKGNFPGRFSGRQFSNSRSEMNVSTLELGDSALYLCASSLRDFGNEQFFGPGTRLTVL.